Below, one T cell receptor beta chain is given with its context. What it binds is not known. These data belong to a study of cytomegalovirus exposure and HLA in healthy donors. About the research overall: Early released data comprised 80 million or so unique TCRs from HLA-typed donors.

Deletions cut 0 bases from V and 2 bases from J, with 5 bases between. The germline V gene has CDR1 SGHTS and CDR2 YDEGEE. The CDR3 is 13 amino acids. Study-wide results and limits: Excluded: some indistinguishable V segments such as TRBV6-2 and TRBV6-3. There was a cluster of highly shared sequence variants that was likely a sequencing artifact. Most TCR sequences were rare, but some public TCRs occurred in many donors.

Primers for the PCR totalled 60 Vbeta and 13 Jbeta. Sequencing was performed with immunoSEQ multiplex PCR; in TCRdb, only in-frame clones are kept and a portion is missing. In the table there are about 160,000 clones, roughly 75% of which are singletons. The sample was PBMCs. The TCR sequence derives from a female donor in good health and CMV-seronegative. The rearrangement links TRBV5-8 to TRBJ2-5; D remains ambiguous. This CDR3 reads CASSLAVQETQYF. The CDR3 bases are TGTGCCAGCAGCTTGGCAGTTCAAGAGACCCAGTACTTC.